This record looks at one T cell receptor (beta chain) sequence and its context. Those enrolled, adults aged about 18 to 89 years, came from roughly 22 US areas. Cohort 3 recovery required two negative PCRs, clearance, or symptom resolution. Under the authors' procedure: For nucleated cells, counts were estimated from reference gene primer amplification. TCRdb's copy holds only in-frame clones and misses some; the assay was immunoSEQ multiplex PCR. The DNA gave D and trimming, while V, J and clone size come from that table. The table records a few hundred thousand clones, approximately 87% of them present only once. V dropped 0 bases and J dropped 4 bases, with 12 bases sitting between them. Germline CDR1 LGHNA, CDR2 YNFKEQ. The CDR3 is 15 residues long. The data are from a study of blood T cell repertoires in COVID-19. Overall study context: Samples came from the United States, Italy and Spain, spanning acute and convalescent COVID-19.

Sequencing was performed on PBMCs or T cells enriched from blood (not recorded which). The rearrangement joins TRBV4-2 to TRBJ1-2; D remains ambiguous. This TCR derives from a woman between 45 and 60 years old who had recovered from COVID-19. The CDR3 nucleotides are TGTGCCAGCAGCCAAGATCACGCAGGAGGCTATGGCTACACCTTC. Amino acids: CASSQDHAGGYGYTF.